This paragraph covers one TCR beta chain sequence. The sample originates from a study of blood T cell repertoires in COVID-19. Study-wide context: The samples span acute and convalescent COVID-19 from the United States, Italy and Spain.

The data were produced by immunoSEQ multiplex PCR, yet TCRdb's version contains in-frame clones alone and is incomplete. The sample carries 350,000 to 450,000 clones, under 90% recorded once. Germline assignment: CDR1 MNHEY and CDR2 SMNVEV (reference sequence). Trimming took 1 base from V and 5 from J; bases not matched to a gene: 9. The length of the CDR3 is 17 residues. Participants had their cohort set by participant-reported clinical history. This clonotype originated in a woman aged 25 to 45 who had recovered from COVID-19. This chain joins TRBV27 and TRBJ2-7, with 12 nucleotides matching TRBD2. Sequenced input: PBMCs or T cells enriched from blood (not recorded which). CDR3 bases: TGTGCCAGCAGTTTATTGGGGCTATCTAGCGGGAGGGACGAGCAGTACTTC. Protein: CASSLLGLSSGRDEQYF.